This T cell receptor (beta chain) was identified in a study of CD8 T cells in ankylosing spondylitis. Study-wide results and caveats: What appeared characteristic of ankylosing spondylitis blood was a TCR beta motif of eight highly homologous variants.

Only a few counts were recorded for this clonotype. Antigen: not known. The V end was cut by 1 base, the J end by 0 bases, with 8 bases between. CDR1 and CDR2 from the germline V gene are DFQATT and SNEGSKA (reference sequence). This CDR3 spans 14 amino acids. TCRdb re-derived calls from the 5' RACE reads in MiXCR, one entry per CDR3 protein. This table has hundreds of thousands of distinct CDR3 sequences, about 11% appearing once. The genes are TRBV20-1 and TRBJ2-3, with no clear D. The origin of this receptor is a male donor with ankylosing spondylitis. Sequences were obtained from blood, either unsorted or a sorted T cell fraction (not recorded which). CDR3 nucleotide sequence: TGCAGTGCTAGAGCTCGCGTGAGCACAGATACGCAGTATTTT. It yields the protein CSARARVSTDTQYF.